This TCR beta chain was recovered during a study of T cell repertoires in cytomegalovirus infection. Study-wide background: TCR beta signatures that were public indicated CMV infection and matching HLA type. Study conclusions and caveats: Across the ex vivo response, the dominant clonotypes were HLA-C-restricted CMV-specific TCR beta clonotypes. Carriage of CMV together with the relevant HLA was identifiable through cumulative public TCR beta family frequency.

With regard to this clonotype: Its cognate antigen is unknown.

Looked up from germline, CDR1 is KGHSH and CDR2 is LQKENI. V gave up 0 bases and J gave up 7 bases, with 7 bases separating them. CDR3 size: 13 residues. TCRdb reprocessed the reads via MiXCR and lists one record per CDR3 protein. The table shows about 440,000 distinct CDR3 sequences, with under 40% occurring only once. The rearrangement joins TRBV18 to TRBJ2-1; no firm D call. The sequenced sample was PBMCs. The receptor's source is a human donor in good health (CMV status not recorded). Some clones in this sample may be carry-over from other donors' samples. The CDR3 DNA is TGTGCCAGCTCACCACCCCCCACTAATGAGCAGTTCTTC. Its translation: CASSPPPTNEQFF.